This entry lists 8 T cell receptor beta chains sequenced from one sample in a study of blood T cells in healthy people across ages. Primed by a sample-barcoded 5' primer and a J-beta primer mix, a second PCR proceeded for 7 to 11 cycles. TCRdb re-called the 5' RACE reads through MiXCR, storing one row per CDR3 protein. The table shows approximately 940,000 distinct CDR3 sequences, with under 50% occurring only once. The sequencing sample was made of blood. These receptors were taken from a man between 25 and 39 years old in good health.

This chain joins TRBV10-3 and TRBJ2-5; the D is unclear. Trimming pared 4 bases from V and 3 bases from J, leaving 6 bases between. Germline loops: CDR1 ENHRY, CDR2 SYGVKD. The CDR3 spans 12 residues. CDR3: CAISVDEETQYF. The DNA of the CDR3 is TGTGCCATCAGTGTTGACGAAGAGACCCAGTACTTC.

The chain employs TRBV7-9 and TRBJ2-7, with a tentative D call TRBD1 (6 bases). Trimming cost V 5 bases and J 2 bases, with 13 bases left between them. Looked up from germline, CDR1 is SEHNR and CDR2 is FQNEAQ (reference sequence). This CDR3 is 14 amino acids long. The CDR3 coding sequence is TGTGCCAGCAGCCCCCGGGACAAACCCTACGAGCAGTACTTC. It encodes CASSPRDKPYEQYF.

This clonotype was counted a few times. The chain employs TRBV18 and TRBJ2-1, with D possibly TRBD2 on 6 matching bases. CDR1 is KGHSH and CDR2 is LQKENI in the germline V gene. CDR3 length equals 17 residues. Between the trimmed V and J ends, which lost 3 bases and 1 base, there was a span of 16 bases. The CDR3: CASSPPSIGGSYNEQFF. The CDR3 DNA reads as TGTGCCAGCTCACCGCCCTCTATCGGGGGATCCTACAATGAGCAGTTCTTC.

The chain recombines TRBV4-1 with TRBJ2-3; D possibly corresponds to TRBD1 (6 bases). With 7 bases removed from V and 6 bases from J, the gap between germline ends came to 23 bases. From germline, CDR1 is MGHRA and CDR2 YSYEKL. CDR3 size: 16 residues. CDR3 loop: CASKGVGSIPVDTQYF. The CDR3 DNA reads as TGCGCCAGCAAGGGGGTGGGATCAATCCCCGTGGATACGCAGTATTTT.

The chain joins TRBV29-1 to TRBJ2-7; D possibly corresponds to TRBD1 (5 bases). Germline CDR1 SQVTM, CDR2 ANQGSEA. The CDR3 sequence is 12 residues long. V lost 5 bases and J 5 bases, leaving 13 bases between the germline ends. CDR3 in DNA: TGCAGCGTTAAGGACCCCAGGGACGAGCAGTACTTC. This encodes CSVKDPRDEQYF.

A note on this clonotype: Possible read error: a much larger clone is one base away. The chain combines TRBV7-9 with TRBJ2-1; 7 bases fit TRBD2. Germline CDR1 SEHNR, CDR2 FQNEAQ (reference sequence). The CDR3 extends over 15 amino acids. Trimming at V came to 5 bases and at J to 5 bases, leaving 9 bases not matched to a gene. This CDR3 is CASSVGRAGHNEQFF. Here the CDR3 DNA reads TGTGCCAGCAGCGTCGGACGAGCGGGGCACAATGAGCAGTTCTTC.

The genes are TRBV18 and TRBJ2-7, with D unclear. The V gene's germline CDR1 is KGHSH and CDR2 LQKENI. CDR3 length equals 13 residues. V lost 3 bases, J lost 12 bases, and 18 bases lay in between. CDR3 amino acids: CASSPPSKETRYF. The CDR3 bases are TGTGCCAGCTCACCCCCAAGTAAAGAGACCCGGTACTTC.

This chain uses TRBV24-1 with TRBJ2-7; D is possibly TRBD2 (6 bases). Germline V gene sequence: CDR1 KGHDR, CDR2 SFDVKD. The CDR3 has 17 amino acids. The V gene lost 5 bases and the J gene lost 4 bases, with 23 bases spanning the gap. The CDR3 DNA sequence: TGTGCCACCAGTGGCACCCTCGACGGATCAGGGAGGTACGAGCAGTACTTC. Translating it yields CATSGTLDGSGRYEQYF.